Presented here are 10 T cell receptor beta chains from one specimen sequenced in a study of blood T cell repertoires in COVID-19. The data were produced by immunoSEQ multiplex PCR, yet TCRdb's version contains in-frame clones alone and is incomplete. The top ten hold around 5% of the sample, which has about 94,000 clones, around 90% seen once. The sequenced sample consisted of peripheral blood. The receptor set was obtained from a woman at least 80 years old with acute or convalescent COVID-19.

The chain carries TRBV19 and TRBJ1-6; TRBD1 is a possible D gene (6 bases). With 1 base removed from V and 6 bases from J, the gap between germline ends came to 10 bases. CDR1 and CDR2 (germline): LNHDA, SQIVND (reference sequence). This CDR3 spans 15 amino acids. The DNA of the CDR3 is TGTGCCAGTAGTATAGCAGCAGGGGCTAATTCACCCCTCCACTTT. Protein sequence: CASSIAAGANSPLHF.

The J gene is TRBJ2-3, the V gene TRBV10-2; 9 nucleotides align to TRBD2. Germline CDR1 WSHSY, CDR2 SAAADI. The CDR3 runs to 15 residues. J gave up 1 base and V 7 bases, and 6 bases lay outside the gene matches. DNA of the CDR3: TGCGCCAGCAATAGGCGACTAGCGGGCACAGATACGCAGTATTTT. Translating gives CASNRRLAGTDTQYF.

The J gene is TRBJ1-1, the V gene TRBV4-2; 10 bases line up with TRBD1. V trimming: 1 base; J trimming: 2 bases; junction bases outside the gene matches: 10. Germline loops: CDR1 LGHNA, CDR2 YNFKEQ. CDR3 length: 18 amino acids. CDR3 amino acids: CASSQAFRDRGGNTEAFF. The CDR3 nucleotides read TGTGCCAGCAGCCAAGCCTTCCGGGACAGGGGTGGAAACACTGAAGCTTTCTTT.

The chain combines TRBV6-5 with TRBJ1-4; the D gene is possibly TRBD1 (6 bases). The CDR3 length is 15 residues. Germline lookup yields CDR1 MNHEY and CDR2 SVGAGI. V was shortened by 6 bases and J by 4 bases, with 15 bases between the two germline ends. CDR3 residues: CASSRSQGFNEKLFF. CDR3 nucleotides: TGTGCCAGCAGCCGGTCCCAGGGGTTTAATGAAAAACTGTTTTTT.

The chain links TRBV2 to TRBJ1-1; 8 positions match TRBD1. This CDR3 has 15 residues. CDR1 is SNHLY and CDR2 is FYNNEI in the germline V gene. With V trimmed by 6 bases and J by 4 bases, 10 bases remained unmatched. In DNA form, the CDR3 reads TGTGCCAGCAGGGAAAGGACAGGGAGGAGCACTGAAGCTTTCTTT. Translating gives CASRERTGRSTEAFF.

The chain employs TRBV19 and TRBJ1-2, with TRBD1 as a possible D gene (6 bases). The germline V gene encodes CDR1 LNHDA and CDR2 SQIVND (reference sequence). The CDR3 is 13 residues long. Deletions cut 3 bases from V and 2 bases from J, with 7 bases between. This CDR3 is CASSMDRNYGYTF. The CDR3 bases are TGTGCCAGTAGTATGGACAGAAACTATGGCTACACCTTC.

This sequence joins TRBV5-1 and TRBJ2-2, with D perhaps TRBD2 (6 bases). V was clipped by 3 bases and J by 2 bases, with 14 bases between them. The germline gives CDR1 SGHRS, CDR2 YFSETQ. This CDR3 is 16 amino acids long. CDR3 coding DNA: TGCGCCAGCAGCTGGGGGGACGGAACAAACACCGGGGAGCTGTTTTTT. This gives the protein CASSWGDGTNTGELFF.

The CDR3 here is CASSPGGPADTQYF. DNA for the CDR3: TGCGCCAGCAGCCCGGGGGGCCCGGCAGATACGCAGTATTTT. V usage is TRBV5-1 and J usage is TRBJ2-3; tentative D call: TRBD2 (7 bases). This CDR3 has 14 residues. Germline CDR1 reads SGHRS; CDR2 reads YFSETQ. Trimming removed 4 bases from V and 4 bases from J, with 13 bases in between.

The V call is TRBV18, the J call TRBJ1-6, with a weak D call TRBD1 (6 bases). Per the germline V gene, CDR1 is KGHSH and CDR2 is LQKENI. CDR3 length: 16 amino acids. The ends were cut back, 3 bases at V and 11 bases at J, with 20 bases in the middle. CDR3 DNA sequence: TGTGCCAGCTCACCCCCTGCCAGCAGGGGCTTGCCACCCCTCCACTTT. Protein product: CASSPPASRGLPPLHF.

CDR3 sequence: CASSQDQTSQGTDTQYF. CDR3 DNA: TGCGCCAGCAGCCAAGATCAGACAAGCCAGGGGACAGATACGCAGTATTTT. This rearrangement joins TRBV4-3 to TRBJ2-3; possible D gene TRBD1, 6 bases. Germline-derived CDR1 and CDR2 are LGHNA and YSLEER. This CDR3 is 17 amino acids long. V lost 0 bases and J lost 3, with 16 bases in between.